Shown below are 27 T cell receptor beta chains from a single sample sequenced in a study of response to subunit inactivated influenza vaccine. TCRdb fed the RT-PCR reads into MiXCR, producing one record per CDR3 protein. Of 630,000 or so distinct CDR3 sequences listed, roughly 14% were seen once; the top ten hold around 10%. This specimen consisted of PBMCs from blood, obtained roughly 12 days after vaccination. These receptors were taken from a man aged 50 or older who received an inactivated influenza vaccine.

The chain has TRBV28 and TRBJ2-2; D unclear. Trimming cost V 7 bases and J 1 base, with 7 bases left between them. Germline V gene sequence: CDR1 MDHEN, CDR2 SYDVKM. This CDR3 has 13 amino acids. The CDR3 here is CASKDENTGELFF. CDR3 sequence (DNA): TGTGCCAGCAAGGACGAGAACACCGGGGAGCTGTTTTTT.

V usage is TRBV20-1 and J usage is TRBJ2-7; TRBD2 matches 7 bases. CDR1 is DFQATT and CDR2 is SNEGSKA in the germline V gene (reference sequence). The CDR3 runs to 13 residues. The V segment lost 8 bases and the J segment 3 bases; nucleotides outside the gene matches: 10. The CDR3: CSMKTSTYYEQYF. The DNA of the CDR3 is TGCAGTATGAAGACTAGCACCTACTACGAGCAGTACTTC.

The CDR3 region has the DNA TGTGCCAGCAGTATGGGACCGAAGATTAAGGGGAGGGCCATAGTCTACGAGCAGTACTTC. Its protein is CASSMGPKIKGRAIVYEQYF. The J gene is TRBJ2-7, the V gene TRBV12-3 or TRBV12-4; 7 bases agree with TRBD2. V shed 5 bases and J 3 bases; nucleotides not matched to a gene: 25. The CDR3 spans 20 residues.

In its sample, this clonotype was seen many times. The gene calls are TRBV6-2 or TRBV6-3 and TRBJ2-1, with D maybe TRBD2 (6 bases). The CDR3 is made up of 14 amino acids. Germline loops: CDR1 MNHEY, CDR2 SVGEGT. Trimming took 5 bases from V and 0 from J, leaving 8 bases between them. CDR3 amino acids: CASSPGLSYNEQFF. CDR3 DNA sequence: TGTGCCAGCAGTCCGGGACTCTCCTACAATGAGCAGTTCTTC.

The chain recombines TRBV10-3 with TRBJ2-7, with D perhaps TRBD1 or TRBD2 (5 bases each). The germline gives CDR1 ENHRY, CDR2 SYGVKD. Trimming shortened V by 5 bases and J by 4 bases, and 18 bases separated the two germline ends. This CDR3 has 15 amino acids. CDR3 sequence reads: CAISRGEGAPYEQYF. The CDR3 DNA follows: TGTGCCATCAGTAGAGGGGAAGGAGCACCGTACGAGCAGTACTTC.

The V call is TRBV7-2, the J call TRBJ2-7, with 8 bases fitting TRBD1. The CDR3 loop spans 15 amino acids. Per germline, CDR1 SGHTA and CDR2 FQGNSA. Losses at the gene ends were 4 bases for V and 5 bases for J; bases not matched to a gene: 10. The CDR3, as DNA: TGTGCCAGCAGCTCCATGGGGCAGGGGGCCAACGAGCAGTACTTC. Residues: CASSSMGQGANEQYF.

The chain employs TRBV10-3 and TRBJ2-1; 7 bases are shared with TRBD1. V shed 6 bases and J 8 bases; nucleotides not matched to a gene: 4. The CDR3 has 12 residues. CDR1 ENHRY and CDR2 SYGVKD come from the germline V gene. The CDR3 region is CAIRTGTDEQFF. The DNA of the CDR3 is TGTGCCATCAGGACAGGGACAGATGAGCAGTTCTTC.

The chain is built from TRBV6-1 and TRBJ1-2; a weak D match, TRBD1 (5 bases). V lost 3 bases and J lost 1, with 12 bases in between. CDR3 length: 15 amino acids. Germline lookup yields CDR1 MNHNS and CDR2 SASEGT. The chain's CDR3 is CASSEWTSDNYGYTF. The CDR3 bases are TGTGCCAGCAGTGAGTGGACATCCGATAACTATGGCTACACCTTC.

This clonotype was observed a handful of times. The genes are TRBV20-1 and TRBJ2-1; TRBD2 is a possible D gene (6 bases). The length of the CDR3 is 15 residues. CDR1 DFQATT and CDR2 SNEGSKA come from the germline V gene (reference sequence). Deletions cut 6 bases from V and 0 bases from J, with 15 bases between. Written as DNA, the CDR3 is TGCAGTGCACTAACTAGCTTACGCTCCTACAATGAGCAGTTCTTC. Translated, it gives CSALTSLRSYNEQFF.

This clonotype was observed a handful of times. CDR3 region: CASSFYINEQFF. The CDR3, as DNA: TGTGCCAGCAGTTTCTACATCAATGAGCAGTTCTTC. The rearrangement links TRBV12-3 or TRBV12-4 to TRBJ2-1; D gene ambiguous. V lost 3 bases to trimming and J lost 6 bases, with 6 bases between them. The CDR3 has 12 residues.

The chain carries TRBV2 and TRBJ2-4; 7 bases fit TRBD1. The length of the CDR3 is 14 residues. The V gene end was trimmed by 4 bases and the J gene end by 7 bases; junction bases not matched to a gene: 7. The germline V gene encodes CDR1 SNHLY and CDR2 FYNNEI. The CDR3 loop is CASSVGQNNNIQYF. The CDR3 nucleotides read TGTGCCAGCAGTGTGGGACAGAACAACAACATTCAGTACTTC.

This clonotype was seen more than once but under ten times. The V gene is TRBV7-9, the J gene TRBJ1-1; D possibly corresponds to TRBD1 (6 bases). Germline CDR1 is SEHNR and CDR2 is FQNEAQ (reference sequence). V lost 5 bases and J 11 bases, leaving 15 bases between the germline ends. The CDR3 contains 12 residues. CDR3 residues: CASSLRGIEAFF. CDR3 nucleotides: TGTGCCAGCAGCCTAAGGGGGATCGAGGCTTTCTTT.

In its sample, this clonotype was seen many times. The chain has TRBV5-1 and TRBJ1-1; 11 bases are shared with TRBD1. The length of the CDR3 is 14 residues. V trimming: 3 bases; J trimming: 3 bases; junction bases outside the gene matches: 1. Germline CDR1 and CDR2: SGHRS and YFSETQ. CDR3 amino acids: CASSWGQGDTEAFF. The CDR3 DNA sequence: TGCGCCAGCAGCTGGGGACAGGGGGACACTGAAGCTTTCTTT.

This clonotype was seen a handful of times. The rearrangement joins TRBV10-3 to TRBJ2-7; 9 nucleotides agree with TRBD1. In germline, CDR1 is ENHRY, CDR2 SYGVKD. CDR3 length: 15 residues. Trimming cost V 8 bases and J 2 bases; bases outside gene matches: 10. The CDR3 DNA follows: TGTGCCATCGGGGAACCGGGACAGGGTCCCTACGAGCAGTACTTC. It encodes CAIGEPGQGPYEQYF.

There are a few counts of this clonotype. J is TRBJ2-7 and V is TRBV15; 7 nucleotides agree with TRBD1. The CDR3 is made up of 15 amino acids. Germline V gene lookup returns CDR1 LNHNV and CDR2 YYDKDF (reference sequence). With 3 bases clipped from V and 2 bases from J, the junction kept 7 bases outside the gene matches. The CDR3 here is CATSREPGQTYEQYF. DNA of the CDR3: TGTGCCACCAGCAGGGAACCGGGACAGACCTACGAGCAGTACTTC. Based on the CDR3 plus reference TRBV15 and TRBJ2-7, the full variable domain is DAMVIQNPRYQVTQFGKPVTLSCSQTLNHNVMYWYQQKSSQAPKLLFHYYDKDFNNEADTPDNFQSRRPNTSFCFLDIRSPGLGDTAMYLCATSREPGQTYEQYFGPGTRLTVT.

This clonotype was recorded at least ten times. The chain links TRBV2 to TRBJ2-7; D is unresolved. CDR1 is SNHLY, CDR2 FYNNEI, per germline. V was trimmed by 3 bases and J by 0 bases, leaving 12 bases between them. The CDR3 loop spans 15 amino acids. CDR3 residues: CASSETRGSSYEQYF. The CDR3 nucleotides read TGTGCCAGCAGTGAGACCCGCGGTAGCTCCTACGAGCAGTACTTC.

The CDR3 loop is CASNVGSGGYEQYF. As DNA, the CDR3 is TGCGCCAGCAATGTCGGTAGCGGGGGCTACGAGCAGTACTTC. The rearrangement uses TRBV10-2 and TRBJ2-7, with TRBD2 matching 9 bases. Germline CDR1 WSHSY, CDR2 SAAADI. V was pared by 7 bases and J by 3 bases, with 7 bases of the junction left unmatched. The CDR3 is made up of 14 amino acids.

This chain links TRBV20-1 with TRBJ1-2, with D possibly being TRBD1 (6 bases). CDR3 size: 12 residues. Germline CDR1 is DFQATT and CDR2 is SNEGSKA (reference sequence). The ends were cut back, 6 bases at V and 7 bases at J, with 15 bases in the middle. The CDR3 here is CSADRTDAGYTF. CDR3 sequence (DNA): TGCAGTGCCGACCGGACAGACGCTGGCTACACCTTC.

This clonotype was detected only a few times. V gene TRBV10-3 combines with J gene TRBJ1-2; D is unclear. The germline V gene has CDR1 ENHRY and CDR2 SYGVKD. CDR3 length: 15 amino acids. With 0 bases removed from V and 0 bases from J, the gap between germline ends came to 8 bases. The CDR3 sequence: CAISESGSSNYGYTF. The CDR3 DNA follows: TGTGCCATCAGTGAGTCGGGCAGTTCTAACTATGGCTACACCTTC.

This rearrangement joins TRBV4-3 to TRBJ2-1; D gene unclear. Germline CDR1 and CDR2: LGHNA and YSLEER. The germline V and J ends were trimmed by 0 bases and 6 bases, with 18 bases remaining between them. The CDR3 length is 17 residues. CDR3 sequence: CASSQDRSGWGVNEQFF. The CDR3 DNA reads TGCGCCAGCAGCCAAGATCGTTCAGGTTGGGGTGTCAATGAGCAGTTCTTC.

This clonotype was detected only a few times. V is TRBV15 and J is TRBJ2-1; 14 nucleotides line up with TRBD2. In germline, CDR1 is LNHNV, CDR2 YYDKDF (reference sequence). V lost 2 bases to trimming and J lost 6 bases; unmatched junction nucleotides: 9. This CDR3 has 18 residues. This chain's CDR3 is CATSRRTSGRSRSNEQFF. CDR3 bases: TGTGCCACCAGCAGAAGGACTAGCGGGAGGAGTCGTAGCAATGAGCAGTTCTTC.

This clonotype occurred a few times. V and J are TRBV28 and TRBJ2-3; TRBD2 matches 14 bases. The CDR3 runs 16 residues. From germline, CDR1 is MDHEN and CDR2 SYDVKM. Unmatched junction bases numbered 5, after V lost 5 bases and J lost 4 bases. Here the CDR3 DNA reads TGTGCCAGCAGTCCCCCGACTAGCGGGGGGGCAGATACGCAGTATTTT. It encodes CASSPPTSGGADTQYF.

This clonotype showed up just a few times. The J gene is TRBJ2-7, the V gene TRBV9; 12 nucleotides agree with TRBD2. V dropped 1 base and J dropped 5; count of bases not matched to a gene: 1. Per germline, CDR1 SGDLS and CDR2 YYNGEE. The CDR3 loop spans 14 amino acids. DNA for the CDR3: TGTGCCAGCAGCGTACGGACTAGCGGGGACGAGCAGTACTTC. Translation: CASSVRTSGDEQYF. The whole variable domain, remainder taken from reference TRBV9 and TRBJ2-7, is DSGVTQTPKHLITATGQRVTLRCSPRSGDLSVYWYQQSLDQGLQFLIQYYNGEERAKGNILERFSAQQFPDLHSELNLSSLELGDSALYFCASSVRTSGDEQYFGPGTRLTVT.

The chain carries TRBV11-2 and TRBJ1-2; possibly TRBD1 for D (5 bases). The germline V gene encodes CDR1 SGHAT and CDR2 FQNNGV. With 5 bases removed from V and 0 bases from J, the gap between germline ends came to 22 bases. This CDR3 is built from 18 residues. CDR3 residues: CASSLSTAGTGTNYGYTF. CDR3 DNA: TGTGCCAGCAGCCTCTCGACCGCCGGGACGGGAACTAACTATGGCTACACCTTC.

V and J are TRBV18 and TRBJ2-4; D perhaps matches TRBD1 (7 bases). Trimming shortened V by 6 bases and J by 7 bases, and 16 bases separated the two germline ends. The CDR3 is 14 amino acids. Germline V gene sequence: CDR1 KGHSH, CDR2 LQKENI. Written as DNA, the CDR3 is TGTGCCAGCTCTCCCCCAGGGGGGATTAACATTCAGTACTTC. It translates to CASSPPGGINIQYF.

This clonotype was seen more than once but under ten times. The J gene is TRBJ2-5, the V gene TRBV2; no clear D gene. The CDR3 contains 10 residues. Trimming took off 2 bases at V and 7 bases at J, with 2 bases between the two ends. The germline V gene has CDR1 SNHLY and CDR2 FYNNEI. CDR3: CASSERTQYF. The CDR3 nucleotides read TGTGCCAGCAGTGAACGGACCCAGTACTTC.

The gene calls are TRBV7-9 and TRBJ2-6; tentative D call: TRBD2 (6 bases). Germline assignment: CDR1 SEHNR and CDR2 FQNEAQ (reference sequence). CDR3 length equals 15 residues. Trimming removed 7 bases at V and 1 base at J, with 11 bases between. The CDR3 DNA is TGTGCCAGCATACCCGGGGGTTCTGGGGCCAACGTCCTGACTTTC. Its translation is CASIPGGSGANVLTF.